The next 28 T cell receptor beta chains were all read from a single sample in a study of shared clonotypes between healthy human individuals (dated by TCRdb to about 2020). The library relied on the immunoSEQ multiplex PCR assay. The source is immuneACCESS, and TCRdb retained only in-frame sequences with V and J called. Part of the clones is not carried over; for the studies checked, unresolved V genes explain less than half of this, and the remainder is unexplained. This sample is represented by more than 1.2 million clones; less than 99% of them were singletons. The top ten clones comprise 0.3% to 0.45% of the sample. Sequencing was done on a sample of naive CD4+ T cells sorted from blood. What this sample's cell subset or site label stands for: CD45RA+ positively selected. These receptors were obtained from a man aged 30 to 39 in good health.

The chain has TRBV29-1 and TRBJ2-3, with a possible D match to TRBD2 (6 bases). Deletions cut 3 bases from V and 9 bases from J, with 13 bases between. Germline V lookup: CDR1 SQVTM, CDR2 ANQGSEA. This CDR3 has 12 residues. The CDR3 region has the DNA TGCAGCGTTGATTATGGAGGGCGGACGCAGTATTTT. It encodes CSVDYGGRTQYF.

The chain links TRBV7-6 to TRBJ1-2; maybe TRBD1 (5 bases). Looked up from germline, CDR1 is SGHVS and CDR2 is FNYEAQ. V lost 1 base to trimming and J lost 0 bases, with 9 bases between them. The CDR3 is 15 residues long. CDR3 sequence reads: CASSLERGANYGYTF. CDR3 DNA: TGTGCCAGCAGCTTAGAAAGGGGTGCTAACTATGGCTACACCTTC.

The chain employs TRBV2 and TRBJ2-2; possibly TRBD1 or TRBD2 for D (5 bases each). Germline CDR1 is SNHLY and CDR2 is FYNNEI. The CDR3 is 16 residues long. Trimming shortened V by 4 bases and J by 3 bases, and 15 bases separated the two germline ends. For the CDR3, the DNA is TGTGCCAGCAGTGGGGGACGGGCGGGCGACACCGGGGAGCTGTTTTTT. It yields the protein CASSGGRAGDTGELFF.

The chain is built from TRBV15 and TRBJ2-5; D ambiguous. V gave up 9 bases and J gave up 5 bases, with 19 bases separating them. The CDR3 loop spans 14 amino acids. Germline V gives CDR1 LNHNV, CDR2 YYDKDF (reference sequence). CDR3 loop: CATSKGNRGETQYF. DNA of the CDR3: TGTGCCACTAGTAAAGGAAACCGTGGGGAGACCCAGTACTTC.

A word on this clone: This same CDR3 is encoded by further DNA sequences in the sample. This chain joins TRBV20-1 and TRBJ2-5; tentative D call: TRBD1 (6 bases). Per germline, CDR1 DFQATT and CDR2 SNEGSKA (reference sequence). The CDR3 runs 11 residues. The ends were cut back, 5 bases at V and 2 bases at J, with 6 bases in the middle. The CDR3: CSAGTQETQYF. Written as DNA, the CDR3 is TGCAGTGCTGGGACACAAGAGACCCAGTACTTC.

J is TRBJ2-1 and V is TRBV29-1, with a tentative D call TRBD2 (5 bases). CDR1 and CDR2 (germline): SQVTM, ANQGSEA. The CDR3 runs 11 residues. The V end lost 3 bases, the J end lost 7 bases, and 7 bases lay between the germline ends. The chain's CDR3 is CSVDTRNEQFF. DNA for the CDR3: TGCAGCGTTGATACTAGGAATGAGCAGTTCTTC.

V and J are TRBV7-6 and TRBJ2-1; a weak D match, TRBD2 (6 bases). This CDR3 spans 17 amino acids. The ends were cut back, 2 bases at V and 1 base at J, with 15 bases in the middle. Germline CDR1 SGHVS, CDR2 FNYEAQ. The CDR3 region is CASSLYGTGASYNEQFF. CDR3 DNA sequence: TGTGCCAGCAGCTTATACGGGACGGGAGCTTCCTACAATGAGCAGTTCTTC.

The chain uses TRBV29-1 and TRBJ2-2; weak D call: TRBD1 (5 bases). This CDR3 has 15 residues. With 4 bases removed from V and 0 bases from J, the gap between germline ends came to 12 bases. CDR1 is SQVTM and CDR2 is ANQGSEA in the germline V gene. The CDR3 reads CSVAAGPANTGELFF. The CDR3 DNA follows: TGCAGCGTTGCCGCAGGGCCCGCGAACACCGGGGAGCTGTTTTTT.

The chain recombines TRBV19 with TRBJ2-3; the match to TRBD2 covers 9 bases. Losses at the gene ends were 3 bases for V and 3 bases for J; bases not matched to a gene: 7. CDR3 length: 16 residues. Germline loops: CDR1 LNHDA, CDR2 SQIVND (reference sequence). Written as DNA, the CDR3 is TGTGCCAGTAGTATCCTGCTAGCGGGGAGAACAGATACGCAGTATTTT. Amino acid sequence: CASSILLAGRTDTQYF.

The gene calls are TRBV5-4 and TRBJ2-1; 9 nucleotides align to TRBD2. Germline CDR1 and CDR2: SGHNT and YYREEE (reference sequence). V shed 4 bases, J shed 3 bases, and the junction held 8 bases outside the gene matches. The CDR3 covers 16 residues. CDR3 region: CASSQTSGALYNEQFF. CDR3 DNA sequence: TGTGCCAGCAGCCAGACTAGCGGCGCCCTCTACAATGAGCAGTTCTTC.

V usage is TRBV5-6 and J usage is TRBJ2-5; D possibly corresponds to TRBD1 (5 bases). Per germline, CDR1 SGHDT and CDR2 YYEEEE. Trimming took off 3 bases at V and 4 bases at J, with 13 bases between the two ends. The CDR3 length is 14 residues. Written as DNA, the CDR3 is TGTGCCAGCAGCTCCGCCAGGGTTGGAGAGACCCAGTACTTC. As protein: CASSSARVGETQYF.

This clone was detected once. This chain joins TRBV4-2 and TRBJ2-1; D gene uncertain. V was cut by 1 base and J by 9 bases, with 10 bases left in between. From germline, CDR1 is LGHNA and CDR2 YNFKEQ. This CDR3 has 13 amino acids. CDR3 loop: CASSQGPVREQFF. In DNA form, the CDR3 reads TGTGCCAGCAGCCAAGGGCCTGTGCGTGAGCAGTTCTTC.

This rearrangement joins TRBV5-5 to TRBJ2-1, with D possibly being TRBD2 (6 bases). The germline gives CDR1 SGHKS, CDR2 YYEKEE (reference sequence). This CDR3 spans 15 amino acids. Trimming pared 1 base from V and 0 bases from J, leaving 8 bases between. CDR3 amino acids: CASSLRESSYNEQFF. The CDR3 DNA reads TGTGCCAGCAGCTTGCGGGAGTCCTCCTACAATGAGCAGTTCTTC.

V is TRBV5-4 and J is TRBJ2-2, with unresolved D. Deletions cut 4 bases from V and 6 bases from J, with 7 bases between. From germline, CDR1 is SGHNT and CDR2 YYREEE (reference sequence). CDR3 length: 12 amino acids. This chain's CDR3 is CASSPAPGELFF. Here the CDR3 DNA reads TGTGCCAGCAGCCCGGCTCCCGGGGAGCTGTTTTTT.

CDR3 DNA sequence: TGTGCCAGCAGCTTATTACCCCTAGCGGGAGGGCCCGATGAGCAGTTCTTC. Translated, it gives CASSLLPLAGGPDEQFF. The V and J genes are TRBV7-2 and TRBJ2-1; 12 bases fit TRBD2. CDR3 length: 17 amino acids. CDR1 and CDR2 (germline): SGHTA, FQGNSA. Trimming at V came to 2 bases and at J to 8 bases, leaving 10 bases not matched to a gene. The entire variable domain, with the rest obtained from reference TRBV7-2 and TRBJ2-1, is as follows: GAGVSQSPSNKVTEKGKDVELRCDPISGHTALYWYRQSLGQGLEFLIYFQGNSAPDKSGLPSDRFSAERTGGSVSTLTIQRTQQEDSAVYLCASSLLPLAGGPDEQFFGPGTRLTVL.

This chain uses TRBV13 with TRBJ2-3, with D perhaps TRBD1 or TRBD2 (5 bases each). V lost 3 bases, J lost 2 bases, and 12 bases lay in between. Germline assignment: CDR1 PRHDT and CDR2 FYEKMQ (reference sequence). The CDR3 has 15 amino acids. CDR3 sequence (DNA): TGTGCCAGCAGCTTGAGGGGTGGAAACACAGATACGCAGTATTTT. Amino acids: CASSLRGGNTDTQYF.

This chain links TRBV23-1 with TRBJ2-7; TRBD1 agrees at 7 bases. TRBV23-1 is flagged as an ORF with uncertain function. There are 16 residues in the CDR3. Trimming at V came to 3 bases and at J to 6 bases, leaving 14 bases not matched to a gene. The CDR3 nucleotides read TGCGCCAGCAGTCAGACGCCTCCGGGACAGAACTGCGAGCAGTACTTC. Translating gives CASSQTPPGQNCEQYF.

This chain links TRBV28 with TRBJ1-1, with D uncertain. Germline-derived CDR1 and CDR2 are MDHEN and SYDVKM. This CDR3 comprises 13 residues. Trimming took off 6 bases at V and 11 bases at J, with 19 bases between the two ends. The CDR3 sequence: CASSQTERWRAFF. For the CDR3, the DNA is TGTGCCAGCAGCCAAACAGAGCGTTGGCGGGCTTTCTTT.

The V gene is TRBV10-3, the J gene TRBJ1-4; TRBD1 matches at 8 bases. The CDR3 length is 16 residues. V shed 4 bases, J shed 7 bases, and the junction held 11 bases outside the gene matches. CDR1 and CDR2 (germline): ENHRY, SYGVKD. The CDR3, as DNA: TGTGCCATCAGTGCGGTTCAGGGGGCGAGGTTTGAAAAACTGTTTTTT. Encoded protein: CAISAVQGARFEKLFF.

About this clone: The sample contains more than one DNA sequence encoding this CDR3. CDR3 residues: CASSTGHYEQYF. CDR3 DNA: TGTGCCAGCAGTACAGGACACTACGAGCAGTACTTC. The J gene is TRBJ2-7, the V gene TRBV6-1, with D maybe TRBD1 (5 bases). The CDR3 totals 12 residues. CDR1 is MNHNS, CDR2 SASEGT, per germline. The V and J ends lost 5 bases and 3 bases respectively, with 8 bases between them.

The CDR3 nucleotides are TGTGCCAGCAGGCAAAGAGGTGGGATGTACAATGAGCAGTTCTTC. As protein: CASRQRGGMYNEQFF. The genes are TRBV14 and TRBJ2-1; no clear D gene. This CDR3 comprises 15 residues. Germline V gene lookup returns CDR1 SGHDN and CDR2 FVKESK. V lost 6 bases and J lost 4, with 16 bases in between.

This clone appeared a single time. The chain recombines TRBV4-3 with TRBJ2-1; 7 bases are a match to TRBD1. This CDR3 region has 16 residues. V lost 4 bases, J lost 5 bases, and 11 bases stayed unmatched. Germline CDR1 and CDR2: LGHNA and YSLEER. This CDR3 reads CASSLRQGTHNNEQFF. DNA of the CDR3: TGCGCCAGCAGCCTCAGACAGGGAACCCATAACAATGAGCAGTTCTTC.

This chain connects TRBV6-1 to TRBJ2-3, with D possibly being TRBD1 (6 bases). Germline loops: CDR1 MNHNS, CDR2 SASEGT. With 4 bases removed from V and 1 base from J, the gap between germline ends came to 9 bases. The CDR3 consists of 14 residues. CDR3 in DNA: TGTGCCAGCAGTGTGGCAGGGGGCACAGATACGCAGTATTTT. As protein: CASSVAGGTDTQYF.

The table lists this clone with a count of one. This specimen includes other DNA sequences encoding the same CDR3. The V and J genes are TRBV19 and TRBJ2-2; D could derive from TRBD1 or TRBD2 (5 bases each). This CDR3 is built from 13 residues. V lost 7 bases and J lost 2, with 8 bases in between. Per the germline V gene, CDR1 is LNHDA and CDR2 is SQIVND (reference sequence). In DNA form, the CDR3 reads TGTGCCAGTAAGGGGACCAACACCGGGGAGCTGTTTTTT. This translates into CASKGTNTGELFF.

The CDR3 region is CASSPLGNEQFF. In DNA form, the CDR3 reads TGTGCCAGCAGCCCGCTCGGTAATGAGCAGTTCTTC. The chain uses TRBV7-6 and TRBJ2-1; D is undetermined. Per germline, CDR1 SGHVS and CDR2 FNYEAQ. The CDR3 is 12 residues long. Trimming left V 5 bases short and J 7 bases short, with 9 bases between.

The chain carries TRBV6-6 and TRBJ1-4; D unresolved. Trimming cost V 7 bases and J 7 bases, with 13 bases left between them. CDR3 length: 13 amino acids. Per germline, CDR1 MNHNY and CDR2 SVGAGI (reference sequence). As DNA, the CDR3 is TGTGCCAGCACAAGAGAGTCGACTGAAAAACTGTTTTTT. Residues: CASTRESTEKLFF.

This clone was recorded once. The DNA of the CDR3 is TGTGCCAGCAGTTCACGGGGGTTGACCTACGAGCAGTACTTC. Residues: CASSSRGLTYEQYF. The rearrangement joins TRBV7-1 to TRBJ2-7; a possible D gene is TRBD2 (6 bases). TRBV7-1 is an ORF, with its function uncertain. This CDR3 has 14 residues. The ends were cut back, 6 bases at V and 2 bases at J, with 14 bases in the middle.

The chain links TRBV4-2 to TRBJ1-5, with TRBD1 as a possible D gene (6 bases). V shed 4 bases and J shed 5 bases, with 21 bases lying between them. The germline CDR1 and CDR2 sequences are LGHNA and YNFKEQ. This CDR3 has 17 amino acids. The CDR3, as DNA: TGTGCCAGCAGCCCGGCTGCTCCTGAAAGACAGGATCAGCCCCAGCATTTT. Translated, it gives CASSPAAPERQDQPQHF.